These T cell receptor beta chains were read from a single sample in a study of blood T cell repertoires in COVID-19. Clones were read by immunoSEQ multiplex PCR, and TCRdb kept only the in-frame ones, dropping some. The data show 100,000 to 150,000 clones, about 87% seen once. Sequences were obtained from peripheral blood. The receptors come from a man aged 50-59 years with acute or convalescent COVID-19. CDR3s include the opening cysteine and the closing phenylalanine or tryptophan. Each record gives: D gene, clone size, J gene, V gene, CDR3 DNA, CDR3 protein. A D gene is named only where the DNA matches it firmly. A row's size may be missing; if present it is once, few, many or a size class.

TRBD1,NA,TRBJ1-2,TRBV3-1/TRBV3-2,TGTGCCAGCAGCCAAACGCAGGACAGGGTAGGCTACACCTTC,CASSQTQDRVGYTF
NA,NA,TRBJ2-1,TRBV27,TGTGCCAGCAGTTTAGGGGCGGGGACCACAACCCGGTACGATCGCCACAATGAGCAGTTCTTC,CASSLGAGTTTRYDRHNEQFF
NA,NA,TRBJ1-3,TRBV10-3,TGTGCCATCAGTAAACAGGGATTCTCTGGAAACACCATATATTTT,CAISKQGFSGNTIYF
TRBD1,NA,TRBJ1-2,TRBV18,TGTGCCAGCTCACCAGGGGGACAGAACTATGGCTACACCTTC,CASSPGGQNYGYTF
NA,NA,TRBJ1-2,TRBV20-1,TGCAGTGCCGCGGTACGTGGCTACACCTTC,CSAAVRGYTF
NA,NA,TRBJ1-4,TRBV5-6,TGTGCCAGCAGCTTGAATGCAGGGTCGCTGGCCGTCGAAAAACTGTTTTTT,CASSLNAGSLAVEKLFF
NA,NA,TRBJ1-1,TRBV10-2,TGCGCCAGCAGTGAATGGGCAAACCTCGGGGTTGAAGCTTTCTTT,CASSEWANLGVEAFF
NA,NA,TRBJ1-1,TRBV10-3,TGTGCCACCCGACAGTTCACCACTGAAGCTTTCTTT,CATRQFTTEAFF
NA,NA,TRBJ1-1,TRBV7-9,TGTGCCAGCAGCTTAGACAGGGACAACACTGAAGCTTTCTTT,CASSLDRDNTEAFF
NA,NA,TRBJ1-4,TRBV28,TGTGCCAGCGGTGGGCCACCGGGATCTGAAAAACTGTTTTTT,CASGGPPGSEKLFF
NA,NA,TRBJ1-3,TRBV28,TGTGCCAGCAATCAGGCTGGAAACACCATATATTTT,CASNQAGNTIYF
TRBD1,NA,TRBJ1-1,TRBV7-6,TGTGCCAGCAGCTCGCTTAAAACAGGGGGGGAGACTGAAGCTTTCTTT,CASSSLKTGGETEAFF
TRBD1,once,TRBJ1-2,TRBV10-3,TGTGCCAGCGCGATACAGGGGGACTATGGCTACACCTTC,CASAIQGDYGYTF
NA,once,TRBJ1-1,TRBV19,TGTGCCAGTAACGACCCCGGGGGGGACACTGAAGCTTTCTTT,CASNDPGGDTEAFF
NA,NA,TRBJ1-2,TRBV18,TGTGCCAGCTCACCTGATCAGGGCTACACCTTC,CASSPDQGYTF
NA,NA,TRBJ1-4,TRBV5-4,TGTGCCAGCAGCCTTACAGGGTATGAAAATGAAAAACTGTTTTTT,CASSLTGYENEKLFF
NA,NA,TRBJ1-6,TRBV6-5,TGTGCCAGCAGCCACAGGGTGGGTAATTCACCCCTCCACTTT,CASSHRVGNSPLHF
TRBD1,NA,TRBJ1-2,TRBV10-3,TGTGCCATCAATCTCGACAGGGGGCGAGTTGGCTACACCTTC,CAINLDRGRVGYTF
TRBD1,NA,TRBJ1-2,TRBV7-9,TGTGCCAGCACCCGACAGGGTTGGGATGGCTACACCTTC,CASTRQGWDGYTF
TRBD1,NA,TRBJ2-7,TRBV29-1,TGCAGCGTTGTGGAGACAGGGATCTCCTACGAGCAGTACTTC,CSVVETGISYEQYF
NA,NA,TRBJ1-1,TRBV10-3,TGTGCCATCAGTCCTTTCCGGCTCACAGGGAGGGGCACTGAAGCTTTCTTT,CAISPFRLTGRGTEAFF
NA,once,TRBJ2-3,TRBV11-3,TGTGCCAGCAGCTTGGCGGGCTTGGATACGCAGTATTTT,CASSLAGLDTQYF
NA,NA,TRBJ2-2,TRBV18,TGTGCCAGCTCACCGGACACCAACACCGGGGAGCTGTTTTTT,CASSPDTNTGELFF
TRBD2,NA,TRBJ2-5,TRBV3-1/TRBV3-2,TGTGCCAGCAGCCTAAGGGGTAGCGGGCCATGGACCCAGTACTTC,CASSLRGSGPWTQYF
TRBD1,NA,TRBJ2-7,TRBV5-6,TGTGCCAGCAGGGGACAGGGCGAGGTGTACGAGCAGTACTTC,CASRGQGEVYEQYF
NA,NA,TRBJ1-4,TRBV28,TGTGCCAGCAGCTACCCAGGGTTGCTTAATGAAAAACTGTTTTTT,CASSYPGLLNEKLFF
NA,NA,TRBJ2-1,TRBV7-3,TGTGCCAGCAGCTTAGGCCCCGGCGGTAATGAGCAGTTCTTC,CASSLGPGGNEQFF
NA,NA,TRBJ1-1,TRBV5-1,TGCGCCAGCAGCTTGTGGGAGGGAAAAGGGGCTGAAGCTTTCTTT,CASSLWEGKGAEAFF
TRBD1,NA,TRBJ1-2,TRBV4-2,TGTGCCAGCAGCCAAGCCCAGGGGGCGACCTATGGCTACACCTTC,CASSQAQGATYGYTF
NA,NA,TRBJ1-1,TRBV7-9,TGTGCCAGCAGCTTCGACAGTAACACTGAAGCTTTCTTT,CASSFDSNTEAFF
TRBD2,once,TRBJ2-2,TRBV5-1,TGCGCCAGCAGCTTGGGTGTCGGGAGGGGATACACCGGGGAGCTGTTTTTT,CASSLGVGRGYTGELFF
TRBD2,NA,TRBJ2-5,TRBV28,TGTGCCAGCAGTTCTCTTACAGGAGCGGGAGTAGATCAAGAGACCCAGTACTTC,CASSSLTGAGVDQETQYF
TRBD1,NA,TRBJ1-2,TRBV18,TGTGCCAGCTCACCGGGGACAGGGGTGGAGTATGGCTACACCTTC,CASSPGTGVEYGYTF
TRBD1,NA,TRBJ1-4,TRBV5-6,TGTGCCAGCAGCACGGCCAAAAACAGGGGACGAAGTGAAAAACTGTTTTTT,CASSTAKNRGRSEKLFF
NA,NA,TRBJ1-1,TRBV4-2,TGTGCCAGCAGCGCACAAAAGGGGATGTTAGCTGAAGCTTTCTTT,CASSAQKGMLAEAFF
NA,NA,TRBJ1-1,TRBV21-1,TGTGCCAGCAGTTCTTTGTGTGGTTGGGGCAACACTGAAGCTTTCTTT,CASSSLCGWGNTEAFF
NA,NA,TRBJ1-1,TRBV7-9,TGTGCCAGCAGCACACAACAGGAGGGAGGTTTCTTT,CASSTQQEGGFF
TRBD2,NA,TRBJ2-1,TRBV7-9,TGTGCCACTCCACTAGCGAATACCTACAATGAGCAGTTCTTC,CATPLANTYNEQFF
TRBD1,NA,TRBJ1-1,TRBV11-2,TGTGCCAGCAGCTTACTTGGGACAGGCTTCATGAACACTGAAGCTTTCTTT,CASSLLGTGFMNTEAFF
NA,NA,TRBJ1-5,TRBV28,TGTGCCAGCAGGTCCGGGGGGGCAGCCGATTTCAGTGGGCCCCAGCATTTT,CASRSGGAADFSGPQHF
TRBD2,NA,TRBJ2-2,TRBV5-1,TGCGCCAGCAGCTTACTACTAGCGGCCACCGGGGAGCTGTTTTTT,CASSLLLAATGELFF
NA,NA,TRBJ1-3,TRBV3-1/TRBV3-2,TGTGCCAGCAGCCCGACAGTCTTGGCAACTGGAAACACCATATATTTT,CASSPTVLATGNTIYF